This T cell receptor (beta chain) was captured by sequencing in a study of T-cell reconstitution after alpha-beta-depleted transplantation in children. Library preparation (for TCRbeta) was performed with unique molecular identifiers. TCRdb ran MiXCR on the PCR reads and lists one entry per CDR3 protein. The data show 400,000 to 500,000 distinct CDR3 sequences, about a tenth seen once. Trimming took off 5 bases at V and 7 bases at J, with 15 bases between the two ends. The CDR3 covers 14 residues. The germline CDR1 and CDR2 sequences are MNHEY and SMNVEV (reference sequence). This TCR was recovered from a human donor who donated a stem cell graft to a child with acute myeloid leukemia. The sample here was PBMCs from the stem cell graft donor, taken from the stem cell graft. The J gene is TRBJ2-1, the V gene TRBV27; D might be TRBD2 (5 bases). The CDR3 loop reads CASSLRLPANEQFF. The CDR3 DNA sequence: TGTGCCAGCAGTCTTCGACTACCTGCGAATGAGCAGTTCTTC.